This paragraph reports one TCR beta chain. This specimen comes from a study of shared clonotypes between healthy human individuals. Overall study context: There were three CD4 naive, three CD4 memory, two CD8 naive and one CD8 memory plates per donor.

Germline CDR1 SNHLY, CDR2 FYNNEI. The CDR3 covers 13 residues. Trimming shortened V by 7 bases and J by 4 bases, and 12 bases separated the two germline ends. Assay: immunoSEQ multiplex PCR; the TCRdb copy retains only in-frame clones and omits some. Of over a million clones listed, approximately 97% were seen once; the top ten hold 1% to 1.5%. The material sequenced was naive CD4+ T cells sorted from blood. Sample subset: CD45RA+ positively selected. The clonotype was recovered from a man in his thirties or forties in good health. V is TRBV2 and J is TRBJ2-3; D is uncertain. For the CDR3, the DNA is TGTGCCAGCAAGTCGAAGGGCGCAGATACGCAGTATTTT. Translating it yields CASKSKGADTQYF.